The 12 T cell receptor beta chains in this list originate from one sample, sequenced in a study of blood T cells in healthy people across ages. A second PCR of about 7 to 12 cycles used a sample-barcoded 5' primer and a J-beta primer mix. TCRdb reprocessed the 5' RACE reads with MiXCR, giving one entry per CDR3 protein. This sample yields over 950,000 distinct CDR3 sequences, of which roughly 51% are seen a single time; about 21% belongs to the top ten. Sequenced input: blood. The receptor set was obtained from an older woman in good health.

The V and J genes are TRBV29-1 and TRBJ2-4, with D perhaps being TRBD1 or TRBD2 (5 bases each). V was cut by 2 bases and J by 13 bases, with 21 bases left in between. This CDR3 has 14 amino acids. Germline CDR1 SQVTM, CDR2 ANQGSEA. CDR3 loop: CSVELGEKQEAQYF. The DNA of the CDR3 is TGCAGCGTTGAACTGGGGGAGAAACAAGAGGCCCAGTACTTC.

V and J are TRBV7-2 and TRBJ1-5, with D maybe TRBD1 (6 bases). V was clipped by 1 base and J by 7 bases, with 11 bases between them. Germline-derived CDR1 and CDR2 are SGHTA and FQGNSA. CDR3 size: 14 residues. CDR3 coding DNA: TGTGCCAGCAGCTTAGTAGGGCAGGGGCAGCCCCAGCATTTT. Protein sequence: CASSLVGQGQPQHF.

J is TRBJ2-2 and V is TRBV4-1, with 10 nucleotides matching TRBD2. The CDR3 covers 17 residues. Germline CDR1 reads MGHRA; CDR2 reads YSYEKL. The J segment lost 7 bases and the V segment lost 0 bases, leaving 8 bases of the junction unmatched. The CDR3, as DNA: TGCGCCAGCAGCCAAGAGGTGATAGCGGGAGGATACGGGGAGCTGTTTTTT. It is translated as CASSQEVIAGGYGELFF.

This clonotype was counted ten times or more. The chain uses TRBV5-6 and TRBJ1-5, with D perhaps matching TRBD1 (5 bases). The CDR3 runs to 15 residues. V was pared by 2 bases and J by 1 base, with 10 bases between. Germline CDR1 SGHDT, CDR2 YYEEEE. The CDR3 DNA sequence: TGTGCCAGCAGCTTCCGGGACGGAAGCAATCAGCCCCAGCATTTT. It codes for CASSFRDGSNQPQHF.

This clonotype was counted only a few times. The gene calls are TRBV20-1 and TRBJ1-5, with D unclear. From germline, CDR1 is DFQATT and CDR2 SNEGSKA (reference sequence). The CDR3 has 13 amino acids. V shed 4 bases and J shed 6 bases, with 13 bases lying between them. The CDR3 spells CSAIGVEGQPQHF. The CDR3 DNA is TGCAGTGCTATTGGGGTGGAAGGTCAGCCCCAGCATTTT.

This clonotype was picked up a small number of times. V usage is TRBV6-1 and J usage is TRBJ2-5; D not certain. Trimming pared 7 bases from V and 1 base from J, leaving 10 bases between. This CDR3 is built from 13 residues. Germline V gene data show CDR1 as MNHNS and CDR2 as SASEGT. The CDR3 DNA sequence: TGTGCCAGCACCGTACCCGGCCAAGAGACCCAGTACTTC. This encodes CASTVPGQETQYF.

A few counts support this clonotype. This chain links TRBV4-3 with TRBJ1-4, with 9 bases identical to TRBD1. This CDR3 has 14 amino acids. Germline V lookup: CDR1 LGHNA, CDR2 YSLEER. The junction had 5 bases not matched to a gene; V was cut back by 4 bases and J by 8 bases. CDR3 sequence: CASSLNRGREKLFF. The CDR3 nucleotides read TGCGCCAGCAGCCTCAACAGGGGGCGAGAAAAACTGTTTTTT.

The V gene is TRBV12-3 or TRBV12-4, the J gene TRBJ2-3; TRBD2 matches at 8 bases. V lost 2 bases to trimming and J lost 4 bases; unmatched junction nucleotides: 8. The CDR3 loop spans 16 amino acids. The CDR3 here is CASSLSSGVRADTQYF. CDR3 in DNA: TGTGCCAGCAGTTTAAGTAGCGGGGTGAGAGCAGATACGCAGTATTTT.

The J gene is TRBJ1-1, the V gene TRBV5-1, with D maybe TRBD1 (6 bases). V was clipped by 1 base and J by 5 bases, with 12 bases between them. The V gene's germline CDR1 is SGHRS and CDR2 YFSETQ. There are 14 residues in the CDR3. In nucleotides, the CDR3 is TGCGCCAGCAGCTTGACAGGGAGCGAGACTGAAGCTTTCTTT. This translates into CASSLTGSETEAFF.

This rearrangement joins TRBV28 to TRBJ2-5, with 8 bases that match TRBD2. With V trimmed by 3 bases and J by 2 bases, 8 bases remained unmatched. Germline assignment: CDR1 MDHEN and CDR2 SYDVKM. The CDR3 runs 16 residues. In nucleotides, the CDR3 is TGTGCCAGCAGTTTTTCGCCTAGCGGGTTTCAAGAGACCCAGTACTTC. Protein product: CASSFSPSGFQETQYF.

The rearrangement links TRBV27 to TRBJ2-1; 8 bases are a match to TRBD2. The DNA end is more similar to TRBJ2-7, so the J call may be wrong. This CDR3 contains 16 residues. Looked up from germline, CDR1 is MNHEY and CDR2 is SMNVEV (reference sequence). The DNA of the CDR3 is TGTGCCAGCCGCCCTTTCAGCGGGAGCTCCTACAATGAGCAGTACTTC. Residues: CASRPFSGSSYNEQYF.

The V and J genes are TRBV19 and TRBJ2-1; TRBD1 is a possible D gene (6 bases). The germline CDR1 and CDR2 sequences are LNHDA and SQIVND (reference sequence). CDR3 size: 15 residues. Trimming removed 5 bases at V and 0 bases at J, with 11 bases between. CDR3 bases: TGTGCCAGTAGTTACAGGGCAAGCTCCTACAATGAGCAGTTCTTC. Protein sequence: CASSYRASSYNEQFF.